These 5 T cell receptor beta chains share one sample of origin, sequenced in a study of T cells in Graves' hyperthyroidism and ophthalmopathy (dated by TCRdb to between 2018 and 2021). Libraries were built with multiplex PCR. These reads were obtained on an Illumina HiSeq 2000. The TCR beta CDR3 regions were amplified from RNA transcripts. A first-round RT-PCR of the TCR CDR3 used the HTBI primer set with the Qiagen OneStep RT-PCR kit. TCRdb took the public reads, trimmed them with fastp at Q25, ran MiXCR for clone calling and kept in-frame beta chains. Each CDR3 protein appears once, grouped with its most common genes and DNA. Across this sample there are approximately 520,000 distinct CDR3 sequences, with approximately 25% seen only once. Clones ranked in the top ten supply about 10% of the sample. Input material: blood. Receptor source: a young woman with Graves' ophthalmopathy.

This rearrangement joins TRBV12-3 or TRBV12-4 to TRBJ1-2; D may be TRBD1 (5 bases). The CDR3 is 12 amino acids. V lost 10 bases and J lost 7, with 16 bases in between. The CDR3 spells CAIGDGRGGYTF. In DNA form, the CDR3 reads TGTGCCATCGGGGACGGACGCGGTGGCTACACCTTC.

The chain uses TRBV6-5 and TRBJ1-6; weak D call: TRBD1 (5 bases). Per the germline V gene, CDR1 is MNHEY and CDR2 is SVGAGI. This CDR3 region has 12 residues. Trimming left V 2 bases short and J 10 bases short, with 6 bases between. The CDR3 sequence is CASSYRGSPLHF. The CDR3 nucleotides read TGTGCCAGCAGTTACAGGGGATCACCCCTCCACTTT.

A few counts support this clonotype. The chain joins TRBV29-1 to TRBJ2-7; TRBD1 is a possible D gene (7 bases). Germline V lookup: CDR1 SQVTM, CDR2 ANQGSEA. The CDR3 covers 10 residues. Between the trimmed V and J ends, which lost 8 bases and 5 bases, there was a span of 10 bases. The CDR3 loop reads CSQGGNEQYF. CDR3 DNA sequence: TGCAGCCAGGGGGGCAACGAGCAGTACTTC.

This clonotype was recorded at least ten times. The V call is TRBV5-1, the J call TRBJ2-7, with no clear D. Germline V gene data show CDR1 as SGHRS and CDR2 as YFSETQ. Trimming took off 0 bases at V and 3 bases at J, with 10 bases between the two ends. CDR3 length: 14 residues. CDR3 sequence reads: CASSLAETNYEQYF. The CDR3 region has the DNA TGCGCCAGCAGCTTGGCCGAGACCAACTACGAGCAGTACTTC.

The gene calls are TRBV28 and TRBJ2-7; no firm D call. This CDR3 has 16 residues. Germline V gene sequence: CDR1 MDHEN, CDR2 SYDVKM. V was shortened by 5 bases and J by 3 bases, with 20 bases between the two germline ends. This CDR3 reads CASSTVFGGDIYEQYF. Written as DNA, the CDR3 is TGTGCCAGCAGTACGGTATTTGGCGGCGACATCTACGAGCAGTACTTC.